This is a list of T cell receptor beta chains from one sample in a study of T cells in Graves' hyperthyroidism and ophthalmopathy. TCRdb processed the multiplex PCR reads anew with MiXCR; each CDR3 protein has one entry. The profile covers about 640,000 distinct CDR3 sequences, with more than 14% appearing a single time and under 15% taken by the ten largest. Sequencing was done on a sample of blood. Receptor source: a woman in her forties or fifties with Graves' ophthalmopathy. Each CDR3 is given with its conserved first and last residue.

J	V	CDR3
TRBJ1-1	TRBV27	CASSLGGRGYTEAFF
TRBJ1-6	TRBV10-3	CAISAPFKGSNNSPLHF
TRBJ2-3	TRBV7-9	CASSSKLSGRATDTQYF
TRBJ2-7	TRBV7-2	CASSTRASIGYEQYF
TRBJ2-2	TRBV19	CASSLRQVTGELFF
TRBJ1-2	TRBV6-1	CASSEAPGTNYGYTF
TRBJ2-2	TRBV28	CASSLLTGAVGGELFF
TRBJ2-1	TRBV5-1	CASSLEGDSYNEQFF
TRBJ1-4	TRBV20-1	CSARDAWAGRHEKLFF
TRBJ1-1	TRBV6-5	CASSYGMGQTNTEAFF
TRBJ1-2	TRBV7-9	CASSLVRADGYTF
TRBJ2-7	TRBV7-2	CASSHGASGTYEQYF
TRBJ2-3	TRBV4-1	CASSQGEREPDTQYF
TRBJ1-1	TRBV29-1	CSVEVFGDSEAFF
TRBJ2-1	TRBV28	CASSVSGDPNNHNEQFF
TRBJ2-4	TRBV2	CASTGLAKNIQYF
TRBJ2-3	TRBV7-2	CASSSLAGGTEDTQYF
TRBJ2-7	TRBV20-1	CSARIWEEGEQYF
TRBJ2-7	TRBV9	CASSETSFSYEQYF
TRBJ2-1	TRBV20-1	CSANVPGRNEQFF
TRBJ2-5	TRBV3-1	CASSRLGETQYF
TRBJ1-5	TRBV27	CASSPLDRVQSNQPQHF
TRBJ1-1	TRBV5-1	CASSQREAYTEAFF
TRBJ1-6	TRBV25-1	CASSEKSSYNSPLHF
TRBJ2-2	TRBV7-3	CASSLNSGREIAGELFF
TRBJ2-6	TRBV9	CASSPYDRAGANVLTF
TRBJ1-2	TRBV20-1	CSARRTGSVYGYTF
TRBJ2-2	TRBV10-3	CATRHSGLAATGELFF
TRBJ2-5	TRBV11-3	CASSQFGDLIQETQYF
TRBJ2-7	TRBV27	CASSAGTYYEQYF
TRBJ2-1	TRBV11-2	CASSFDYLGFRQFF
TRBJ2-5	TRBV19	CASSIRRFQETQYF
TRBJ2-3	TRBV4-2	CASSQFSGSTDTQYF
TRBJ2-1	TRBV20-1	CSARRRAFGSSYNEQFF
TRBJ2-2	TRBV19	CASRTAGELFF
TRBJ2-1	TRBV7-9	CASSPRAVYNEQFF
TRBJ2-2	TRBV6-2/TRBV6-3	CASSYSEPLGAGELFF
TRBJ2-1	TRBV18	CASSRLAGGPPNEQFF
TRBJ2-7	TRBV12-3/TRBV12-4	CASSSLQQGAPWEQYF
TRBJ1-5	TRBV19	CASSIAAVTMGVNQPQHF
TRBJ2-1	TRBV5-1	CASSLAQGASNEQFF
TRBJ1-6	TRBV6-2/TRBV6-3	CASSVSFGRTLHF
TRBJ2-1	TRBV7-6	CASSLSVGLNEQFF
TRBJ2-7	TRBV12-3/TRBV12-4	CASSRDSGFGEQYF
TRBJ2-7	TRBV29-1	CSVNIAGVTGEQYF
TRBJ1-2	TRBV20-1	CSARDQAGGYTF
TRBJ2-1	TRBV30	CAWRGTSGSFGEQFF
TRBJ2-1	TRBV24-1	CATSDLAGSLNEQFF
TRBJ2-5	TRBV24-1	CATSSPHGAQETQYF
TRBJ2-7	TRBV5-6	CASSLDPDRTYEQYF
TRBJ1-2	TRBV6-5	CASSYSGNYGYTF